Following are 2 T cell receptor beta chains from one sample sequenced in a study of blood T cell repertoires in COVID-19. Method: immunoSEQ multiplex PCR; TCRdb's copy keeps in-frame clones and lacks some. In the table there are 250,000 to 300,000 clones, about nine tenths of which are singletons. The sample consisted of peripheral blood. The receptors derive from a woman aged 50 to 60 who had recovered from COVID-19.

This clone is a singleton in its sample. This chain connects TRBV4-2 to TRBJ2-7; the match to TRBD2 covers 10 bases. The length of the CDR3 is 15 residues. Germline CDR1 is LGHNA and CDR2 is YNFKEQ. The V segment lost 3 bases and the J segment 9 bases; nucleotides outside the gene matches: 11. The CDR3 sequence: CASSQAAPSGSGQYF. The CDR3 coding sequence is TGTGCCAGCAGCCAGGCCGCCCCTAGCGGGAGCGGGCAGTACTTC.

The chain recombines TRBV5-1 with TRBJ2-1; unclear D gene. CDR1 is SGHRS, CDR2 YFSETQ, per germline. V was cut by 0 bases and J by 0 bases, with 7 bases left in between. The CDR3 consists of 15 residues. The CDR3 region is CASSLARSSYNEQFF. The CDR3 DNA reads TGCGCCAGCAGCTTGGCCCGGAGCTCCTACAATGAGCAGTTCTTC.